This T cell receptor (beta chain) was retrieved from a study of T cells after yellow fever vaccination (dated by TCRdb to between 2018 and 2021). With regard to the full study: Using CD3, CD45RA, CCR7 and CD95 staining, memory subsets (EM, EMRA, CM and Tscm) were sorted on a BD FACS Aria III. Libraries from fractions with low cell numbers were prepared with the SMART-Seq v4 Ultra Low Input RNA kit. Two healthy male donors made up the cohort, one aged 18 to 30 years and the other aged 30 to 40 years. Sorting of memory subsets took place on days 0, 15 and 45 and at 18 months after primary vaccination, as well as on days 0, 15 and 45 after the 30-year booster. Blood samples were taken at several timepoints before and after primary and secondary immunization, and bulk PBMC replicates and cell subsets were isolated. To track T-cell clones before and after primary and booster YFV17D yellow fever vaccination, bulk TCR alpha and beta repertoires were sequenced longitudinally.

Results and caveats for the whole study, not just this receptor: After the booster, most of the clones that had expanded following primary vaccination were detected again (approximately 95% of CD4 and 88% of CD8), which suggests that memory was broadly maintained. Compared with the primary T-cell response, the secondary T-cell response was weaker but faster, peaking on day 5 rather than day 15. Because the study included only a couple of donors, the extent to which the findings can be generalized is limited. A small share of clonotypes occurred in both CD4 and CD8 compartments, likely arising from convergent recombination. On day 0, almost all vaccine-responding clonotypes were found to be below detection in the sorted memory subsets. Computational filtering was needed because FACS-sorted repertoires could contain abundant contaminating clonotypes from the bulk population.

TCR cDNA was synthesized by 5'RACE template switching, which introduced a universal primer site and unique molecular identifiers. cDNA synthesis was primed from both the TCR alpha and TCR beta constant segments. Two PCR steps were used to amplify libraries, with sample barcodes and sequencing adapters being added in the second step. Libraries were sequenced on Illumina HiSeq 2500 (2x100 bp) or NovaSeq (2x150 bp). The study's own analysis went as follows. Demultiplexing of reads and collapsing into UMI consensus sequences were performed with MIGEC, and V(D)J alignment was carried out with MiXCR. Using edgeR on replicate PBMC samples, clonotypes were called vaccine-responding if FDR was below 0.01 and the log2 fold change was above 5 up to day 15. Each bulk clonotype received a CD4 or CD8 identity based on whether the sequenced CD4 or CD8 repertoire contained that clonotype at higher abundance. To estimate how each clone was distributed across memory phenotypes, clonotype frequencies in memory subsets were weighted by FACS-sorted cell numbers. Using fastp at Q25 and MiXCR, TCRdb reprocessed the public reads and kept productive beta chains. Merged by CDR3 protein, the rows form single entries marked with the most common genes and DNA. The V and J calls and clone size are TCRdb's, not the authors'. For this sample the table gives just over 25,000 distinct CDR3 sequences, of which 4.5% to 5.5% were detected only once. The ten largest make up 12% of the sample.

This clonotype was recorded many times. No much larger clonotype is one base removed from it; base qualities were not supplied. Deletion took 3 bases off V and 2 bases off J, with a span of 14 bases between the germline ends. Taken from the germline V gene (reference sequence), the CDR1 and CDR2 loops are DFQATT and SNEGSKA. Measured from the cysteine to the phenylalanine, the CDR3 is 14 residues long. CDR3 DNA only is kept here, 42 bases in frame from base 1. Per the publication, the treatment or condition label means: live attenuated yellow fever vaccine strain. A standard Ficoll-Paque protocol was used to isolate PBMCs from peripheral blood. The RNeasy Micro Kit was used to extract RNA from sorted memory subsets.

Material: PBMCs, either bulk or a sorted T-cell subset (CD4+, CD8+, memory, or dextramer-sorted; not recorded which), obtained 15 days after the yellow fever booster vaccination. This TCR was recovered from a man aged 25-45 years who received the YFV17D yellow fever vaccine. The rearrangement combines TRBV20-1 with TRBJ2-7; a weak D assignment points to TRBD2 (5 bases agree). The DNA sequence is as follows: TGCAGTGCTAGGGGAGCGAGGAATACCTACGAGCAGTACTTC. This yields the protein CSARGARNTYEQYF.